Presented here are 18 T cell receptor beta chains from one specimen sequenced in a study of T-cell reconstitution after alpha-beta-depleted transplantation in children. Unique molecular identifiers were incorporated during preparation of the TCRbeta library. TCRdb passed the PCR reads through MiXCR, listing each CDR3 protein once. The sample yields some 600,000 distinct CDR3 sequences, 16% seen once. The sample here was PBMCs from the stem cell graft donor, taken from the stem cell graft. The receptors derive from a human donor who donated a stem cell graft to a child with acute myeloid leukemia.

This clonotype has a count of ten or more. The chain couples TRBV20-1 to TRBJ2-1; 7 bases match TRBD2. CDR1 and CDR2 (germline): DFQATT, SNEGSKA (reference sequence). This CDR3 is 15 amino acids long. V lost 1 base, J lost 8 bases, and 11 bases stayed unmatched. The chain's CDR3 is CSARVGSGLMDEQFF. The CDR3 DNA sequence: TGCAGTGCTAGAGTCGGTAGCGGGTTAATGGATGAGCAGTTCTTC.

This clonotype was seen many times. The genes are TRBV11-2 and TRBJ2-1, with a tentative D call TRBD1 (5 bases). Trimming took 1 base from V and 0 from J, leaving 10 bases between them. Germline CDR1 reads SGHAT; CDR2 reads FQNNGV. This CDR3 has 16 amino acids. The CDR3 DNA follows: TGTGCCAGCAGCTTAGGGGGCGTAAGCTCCTACAATGAGCAGTTCTTC. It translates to CASSLGGVSSYNEQFF.

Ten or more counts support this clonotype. The CDR3 bases are TGCAGTGCTAGGCCGCGGGGGGAGAGCTCCTACGAGCAGTACTTC. Amino acids: CSARPRGESSYEQYF. J is TRBJ2-7 and V is TRBV20-1, with TRBD2 matching over 8 bases. There are 15 residues in the CDR3. With 3 bases clipped from V and 0 bases from J, the junction kept 7 bases outside the gene matches. Per the germline V gene, CDR1 is DFQATT and CDR2 is SNEGSKA (reference sequence).

As DNA, the CDR3 is TGTGCCAGCAGACAACAGGGGGCGAATGATGGCTACACCTTC. Translated, it gives CASRQQGANDGYTF. V and J are TRBV7-9 and TRBJ1-2; 9 positions match TRBD1. The length of the CDR3 is 14 residues. Trimming cost V 6 bases and J 6 bases; bases outside gene matches: 8. Germline values: CDR1 SEHNR, CDR2 FQNEAQ (reference sequence).

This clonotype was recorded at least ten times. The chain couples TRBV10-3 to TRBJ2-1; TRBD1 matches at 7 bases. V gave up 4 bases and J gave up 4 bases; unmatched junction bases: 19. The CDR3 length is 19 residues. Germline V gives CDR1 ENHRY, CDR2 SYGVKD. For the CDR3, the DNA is TGTGCCATCAGTGTGCCCGGGATGTCGGGGCAGGGGGTATACAATGAGCAGTTCTTC. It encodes CAISVPGMSGQGVYNEQFF.

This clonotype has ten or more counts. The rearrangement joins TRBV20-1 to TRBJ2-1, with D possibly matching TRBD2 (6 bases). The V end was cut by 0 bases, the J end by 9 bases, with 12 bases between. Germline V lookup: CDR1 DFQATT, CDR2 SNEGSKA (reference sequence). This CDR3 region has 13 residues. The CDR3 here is CSARDHLAIEQFF. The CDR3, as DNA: TGCAGTGCTAGAGATCACCTAGCGATTGAGCAGTTCTTC.

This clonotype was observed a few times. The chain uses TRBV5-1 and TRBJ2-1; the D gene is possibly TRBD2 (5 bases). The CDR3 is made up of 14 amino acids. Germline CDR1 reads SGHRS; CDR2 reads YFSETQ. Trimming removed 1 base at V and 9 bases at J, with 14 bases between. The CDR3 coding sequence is TGCGCCAGCAGCTTGTCCCCGCTAGGAGGTGAGCAGTTCTTC. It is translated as CASSLSPLGGEQFF.

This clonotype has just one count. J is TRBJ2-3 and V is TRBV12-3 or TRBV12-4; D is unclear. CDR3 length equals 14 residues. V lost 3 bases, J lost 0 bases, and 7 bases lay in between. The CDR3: CASSFRVSTDTQYF. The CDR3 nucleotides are TGTGCCAGCAGTTTTCGGGTTAGCACAGATACGCAGTATTTT.

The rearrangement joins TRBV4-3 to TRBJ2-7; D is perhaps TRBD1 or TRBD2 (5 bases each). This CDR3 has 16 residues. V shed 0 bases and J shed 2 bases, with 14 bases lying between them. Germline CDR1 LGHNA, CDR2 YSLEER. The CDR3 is CASSQDRAGTPYEQYF. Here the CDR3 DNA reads TGCGCCAGCAGCCAAGATAGGGCAGGGACGCCCTACGAGCAGTACTTC.

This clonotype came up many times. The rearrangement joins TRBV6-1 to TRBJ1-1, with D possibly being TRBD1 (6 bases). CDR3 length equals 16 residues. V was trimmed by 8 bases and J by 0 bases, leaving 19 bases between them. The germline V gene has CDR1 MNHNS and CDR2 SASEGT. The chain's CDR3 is CASATGGRIVNTEAFF. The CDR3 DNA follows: TGTGCCAGCGCGACCGGGGGCAGGATAGTGAACACTGAAGCTTTCTTT.

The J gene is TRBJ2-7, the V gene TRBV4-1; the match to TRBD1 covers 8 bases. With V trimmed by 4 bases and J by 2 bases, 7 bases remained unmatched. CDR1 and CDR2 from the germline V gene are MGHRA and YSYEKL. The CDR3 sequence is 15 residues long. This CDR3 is CASSPDRASPYEQYF. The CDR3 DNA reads TGCGCCAGCAGCCCGGACAGGGCTAGCCCCTACGAGCAGTACTTC.

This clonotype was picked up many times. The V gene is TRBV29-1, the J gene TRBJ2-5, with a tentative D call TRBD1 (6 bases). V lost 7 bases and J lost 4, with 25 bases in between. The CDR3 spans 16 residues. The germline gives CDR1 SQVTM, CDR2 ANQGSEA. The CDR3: CSAFDPGTSIRETQYF. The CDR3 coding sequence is TGCAGCGCCTTCGACCCGGGGACATCGATCCGAGAGACCCAGTACTTC.

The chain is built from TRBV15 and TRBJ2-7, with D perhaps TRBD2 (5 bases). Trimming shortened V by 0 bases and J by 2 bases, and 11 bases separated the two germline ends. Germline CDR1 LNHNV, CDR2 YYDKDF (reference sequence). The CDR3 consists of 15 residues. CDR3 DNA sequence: TGTGCCACCAGCAGAGATACTTGGGAGACCTACGAGCAGTACTTC. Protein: CATSRDTWETYEQYF.

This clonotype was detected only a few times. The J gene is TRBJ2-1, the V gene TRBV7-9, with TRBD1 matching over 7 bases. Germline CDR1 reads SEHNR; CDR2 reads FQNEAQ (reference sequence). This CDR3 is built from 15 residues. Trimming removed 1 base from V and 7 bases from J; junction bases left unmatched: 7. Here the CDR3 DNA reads TGTGCCAGCAGCTTAGGACAGGGTATTAAAAATGAGCAGTTCTTC. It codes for CASSLGQGIKNEQFF. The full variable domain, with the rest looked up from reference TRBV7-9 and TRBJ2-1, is DTGVSQNPRHKITKRGQNVTFRCDPISEHNRLYWYRQTLGQGPEFLTYFQNEAQLEKSRLLSDRFSAERPKGSFSTLEIQRTEQGDSAMYLCASSLGQGIKNEQFFGPGTRLTVL.

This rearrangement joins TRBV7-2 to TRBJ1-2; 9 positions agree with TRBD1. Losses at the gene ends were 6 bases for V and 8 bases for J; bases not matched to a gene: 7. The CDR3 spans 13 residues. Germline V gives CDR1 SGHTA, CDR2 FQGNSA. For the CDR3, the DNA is TGTGCCAGCAGTTCACAGGGGGCTTGGGGCTACACCTTC. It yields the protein CASSSQGAWGYTF.

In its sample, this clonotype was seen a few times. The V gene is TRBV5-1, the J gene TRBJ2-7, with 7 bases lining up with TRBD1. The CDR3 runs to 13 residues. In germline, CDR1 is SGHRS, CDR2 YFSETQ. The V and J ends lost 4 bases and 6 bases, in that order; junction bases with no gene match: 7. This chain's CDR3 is CASSPGTETEQYV. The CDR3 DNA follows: TGCGCCAGCAGCCCTGGGACAGAAACCGAGCAGTACGTC.

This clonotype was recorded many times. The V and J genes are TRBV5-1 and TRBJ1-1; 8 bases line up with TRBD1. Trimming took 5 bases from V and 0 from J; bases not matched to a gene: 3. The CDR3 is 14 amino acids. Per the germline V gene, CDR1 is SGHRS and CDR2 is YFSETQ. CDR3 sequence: CASRTGVMNTEAFF. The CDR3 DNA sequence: TGCGCCAGCAGGACAGGGGTCATGAACACTGAAGCTTTCTTT.

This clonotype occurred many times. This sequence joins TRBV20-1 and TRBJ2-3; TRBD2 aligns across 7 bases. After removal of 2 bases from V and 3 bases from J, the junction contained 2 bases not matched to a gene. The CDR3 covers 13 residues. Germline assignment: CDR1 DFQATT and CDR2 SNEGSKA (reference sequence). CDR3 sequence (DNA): TGCAGTGCTAGACTAGCGGCAACAGATACGCAGTATTTT. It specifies CSARLAATDTQYF.